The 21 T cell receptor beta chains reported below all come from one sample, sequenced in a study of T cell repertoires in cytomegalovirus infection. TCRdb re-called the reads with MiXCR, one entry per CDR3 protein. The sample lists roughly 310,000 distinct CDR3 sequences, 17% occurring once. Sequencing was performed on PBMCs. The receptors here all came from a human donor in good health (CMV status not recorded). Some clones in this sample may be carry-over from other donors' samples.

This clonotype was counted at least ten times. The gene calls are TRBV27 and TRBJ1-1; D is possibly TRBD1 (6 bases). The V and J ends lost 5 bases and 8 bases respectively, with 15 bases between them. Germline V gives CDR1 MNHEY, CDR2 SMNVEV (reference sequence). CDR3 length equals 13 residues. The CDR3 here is CASSPDSRREAFF. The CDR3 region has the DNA TGTGCCAGCAGTCCGGACAGTAGGAGAGAAGCTTTCTTT.

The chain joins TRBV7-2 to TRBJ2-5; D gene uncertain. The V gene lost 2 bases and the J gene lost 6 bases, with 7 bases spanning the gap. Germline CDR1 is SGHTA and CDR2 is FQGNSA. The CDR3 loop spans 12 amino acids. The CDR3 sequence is CASSLFQQTQYF. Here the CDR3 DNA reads TGTGCCAGCAGCTTATTCCAGCAGACCCAGTACTTC.

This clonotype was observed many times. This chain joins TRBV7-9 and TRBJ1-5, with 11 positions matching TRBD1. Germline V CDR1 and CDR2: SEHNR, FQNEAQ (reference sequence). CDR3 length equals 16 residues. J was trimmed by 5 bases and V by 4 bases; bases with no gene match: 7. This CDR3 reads CASSSGTGGFHQPQHF. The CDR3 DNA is TGTGCCAGCAGCTCCGGGACAGGGGGTTTTCATCAGCCCCAGCATTTT.

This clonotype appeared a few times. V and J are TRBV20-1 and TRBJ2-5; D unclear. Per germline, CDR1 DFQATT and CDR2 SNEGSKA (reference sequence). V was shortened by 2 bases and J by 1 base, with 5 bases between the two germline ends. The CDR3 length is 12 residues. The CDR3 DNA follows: TGCAGTGCTAGACTAGGCCAAGAGACCCAGTACTTC. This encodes CSARLGQETQYF.

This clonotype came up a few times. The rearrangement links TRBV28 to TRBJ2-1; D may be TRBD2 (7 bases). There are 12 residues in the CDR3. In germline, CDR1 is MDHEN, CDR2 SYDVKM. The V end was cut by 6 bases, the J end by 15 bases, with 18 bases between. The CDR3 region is CASSGWAGARFF. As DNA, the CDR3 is TGTGCCAGCAGCGGATGGGCGGGGGCGAGGTTCTTC.

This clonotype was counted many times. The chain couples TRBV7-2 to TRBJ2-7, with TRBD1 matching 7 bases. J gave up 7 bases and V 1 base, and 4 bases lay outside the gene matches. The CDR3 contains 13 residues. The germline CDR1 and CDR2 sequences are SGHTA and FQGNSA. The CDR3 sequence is CASSLDRGGEQYF. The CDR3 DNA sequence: TGTGCCAGCAGCTTAGACAGGGGCGGGGAGCAGTACTTC.

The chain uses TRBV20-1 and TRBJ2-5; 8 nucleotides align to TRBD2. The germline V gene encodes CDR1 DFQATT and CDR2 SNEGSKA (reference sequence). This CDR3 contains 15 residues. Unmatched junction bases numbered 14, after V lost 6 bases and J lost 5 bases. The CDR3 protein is CSAGPVSGGQETQYF. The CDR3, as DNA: TGCAGTGCGGGGCCCGTGTCGGGGGGGCAGGAGACCCAGTACTTC.

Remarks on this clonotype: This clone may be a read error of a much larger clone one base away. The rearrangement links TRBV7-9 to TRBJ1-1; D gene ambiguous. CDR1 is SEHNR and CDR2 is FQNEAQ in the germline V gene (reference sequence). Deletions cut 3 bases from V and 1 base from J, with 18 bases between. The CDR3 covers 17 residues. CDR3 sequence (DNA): TGTGCCAGCAGCTTGCTCAAAATCACGTCGTGGAACACTGAAGCTTTCTTT. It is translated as CASSLLKITSWNTEAFF.

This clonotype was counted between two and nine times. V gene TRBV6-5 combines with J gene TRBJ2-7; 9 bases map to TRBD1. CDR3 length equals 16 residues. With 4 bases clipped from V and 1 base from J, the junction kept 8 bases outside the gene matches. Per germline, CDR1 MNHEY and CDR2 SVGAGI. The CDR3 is CASSLSRGQGSYEQYF. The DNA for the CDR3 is TGTGCCAGCAGTTTGTCGCGAGGACAGGGGTCCTACGAGCAGTACTTC.

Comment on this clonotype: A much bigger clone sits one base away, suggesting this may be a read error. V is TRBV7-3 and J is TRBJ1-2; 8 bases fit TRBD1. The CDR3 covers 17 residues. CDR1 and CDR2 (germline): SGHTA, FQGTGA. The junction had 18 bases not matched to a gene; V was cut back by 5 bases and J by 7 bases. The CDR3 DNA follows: TGTGCCAGCAGCCCCACGCGACAGGGGATGATGCTAAGTGGCTACACCTTC. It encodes CASSPTRQGMMLSGYTF.

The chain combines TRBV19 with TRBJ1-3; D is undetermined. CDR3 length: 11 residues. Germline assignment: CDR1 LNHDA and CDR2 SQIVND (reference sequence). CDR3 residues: CVTASGNTIYF. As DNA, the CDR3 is TGTGTGACGGCCTCTGGAAACACCATATATTTT.

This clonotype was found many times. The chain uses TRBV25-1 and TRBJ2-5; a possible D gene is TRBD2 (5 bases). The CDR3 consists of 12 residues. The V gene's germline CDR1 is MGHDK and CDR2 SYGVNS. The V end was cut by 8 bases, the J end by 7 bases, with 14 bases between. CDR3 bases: TGTGCCAGCGCGCCGAGCGAGGGGACCCAGTACTTC. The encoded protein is CASAPSEGTQYF.

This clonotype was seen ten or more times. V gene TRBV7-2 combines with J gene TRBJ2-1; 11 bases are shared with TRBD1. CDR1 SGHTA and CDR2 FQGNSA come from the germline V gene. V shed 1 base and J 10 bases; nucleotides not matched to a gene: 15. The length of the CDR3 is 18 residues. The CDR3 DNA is TGTGCCAGCAGCTTAGGGCGAACCGGGACAGGGGGGACGCGGGAGCAGTTCTTC. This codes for CASSLGRTGTGGTREQFF.

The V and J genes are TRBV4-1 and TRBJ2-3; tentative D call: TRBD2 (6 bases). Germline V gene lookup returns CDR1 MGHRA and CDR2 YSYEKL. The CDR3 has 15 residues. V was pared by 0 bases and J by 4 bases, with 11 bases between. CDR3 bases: TGCGCCAGCAGCCAAGAAGGAAGGGAGGCAGATACGCAGTATTTT. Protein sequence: CASSQEGREADTQYF.

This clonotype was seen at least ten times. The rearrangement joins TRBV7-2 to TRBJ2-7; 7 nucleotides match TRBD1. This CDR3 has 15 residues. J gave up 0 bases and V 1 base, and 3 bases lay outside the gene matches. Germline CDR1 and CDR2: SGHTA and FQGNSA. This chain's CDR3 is CASSLGGTVSYEQYF. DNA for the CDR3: TGTGCCAGCAGCTTAGGGGGGACAGTCTCCTACGAGCAGTACTTC.

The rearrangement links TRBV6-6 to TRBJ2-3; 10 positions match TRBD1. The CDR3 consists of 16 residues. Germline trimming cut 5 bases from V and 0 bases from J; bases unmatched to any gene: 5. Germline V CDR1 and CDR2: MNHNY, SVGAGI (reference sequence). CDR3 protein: CASSPGQGLSTDTQYF. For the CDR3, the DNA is TGTGCCAGCAGTCCGGGACAGGGGCTAAGCACAGATACGCAGTATTTT.

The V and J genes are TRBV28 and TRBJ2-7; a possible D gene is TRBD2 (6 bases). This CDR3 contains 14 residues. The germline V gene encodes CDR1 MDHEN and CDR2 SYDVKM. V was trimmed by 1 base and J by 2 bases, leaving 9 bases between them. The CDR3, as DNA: TGTGCCAGCAGTTTATCGACGGGGGCCTACGAGCAGTACTTC. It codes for CASSLSTGAYEQYF.

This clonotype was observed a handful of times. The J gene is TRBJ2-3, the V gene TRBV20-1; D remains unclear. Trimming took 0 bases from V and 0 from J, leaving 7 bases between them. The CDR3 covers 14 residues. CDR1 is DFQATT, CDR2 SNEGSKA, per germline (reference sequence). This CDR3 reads CSARDMVSTDTQYF. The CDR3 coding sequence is TGCAGTGCTAGAGATATGGTCAGCACAGATACGCAGTATTTT.

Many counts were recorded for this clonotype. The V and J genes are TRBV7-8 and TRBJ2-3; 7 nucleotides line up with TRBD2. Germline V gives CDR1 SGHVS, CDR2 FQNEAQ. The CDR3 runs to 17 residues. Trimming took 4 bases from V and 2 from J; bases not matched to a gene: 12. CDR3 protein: CASSSVRSSGYTDTQYF. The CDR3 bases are TGTGCCAGCAGCTCAGTCCGAAGTAGCGGGTACACAGATACGCAGTATTTT.

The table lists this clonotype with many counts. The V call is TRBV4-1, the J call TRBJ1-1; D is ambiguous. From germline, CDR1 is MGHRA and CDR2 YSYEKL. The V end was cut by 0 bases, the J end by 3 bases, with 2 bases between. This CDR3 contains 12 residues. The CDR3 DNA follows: TGCGCCAGCAGCCAAGAAGACACTGAAGCTTTCTTT. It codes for CASSQEDTEAFF.

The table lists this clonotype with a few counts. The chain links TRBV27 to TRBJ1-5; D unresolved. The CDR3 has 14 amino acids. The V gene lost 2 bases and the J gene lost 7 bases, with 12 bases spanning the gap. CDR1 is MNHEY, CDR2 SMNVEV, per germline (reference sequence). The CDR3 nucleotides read TGTGCCAGCAGTTTACAATGGAGGGAACAGCCCCAGCATTTT. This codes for CASSLQWREQPQHF.